This T cell receptor beta chain was sequenced during a study of shared clonotypes between healthy human individuals. Evenly divided among several immunoSEQ plates was the genomic DNA of each subset. The protocol was immunoSEQ multiplex PCR, while the TCRdb copy is restricted to in-frame clones and leaves out a portion. The repertoire holds a few hundred thousand clones, with about 74% as singletons. The germline CDR1 and CDR2 sequences are MDHEN and SYDVKM. This CDR3 is 13 amino acids long. Trimming removed 7 bases from V and 3 bases from J, with 13 bases in between. The specimen was PBMCs. This sequence joins TRBV28 and TRBJ2-7; no clear D gene. The receptor was derived from a woman aged 40 to 50 in good health. Some clones in this sample may be carry-over from other donors' samples. This chain's CDR3 is CASTKAGVYEQYF. For the CDR3, the DNA is TGTGCCAGCACCAAAGCTGGAGTCTACGAGCAGTACTTC.